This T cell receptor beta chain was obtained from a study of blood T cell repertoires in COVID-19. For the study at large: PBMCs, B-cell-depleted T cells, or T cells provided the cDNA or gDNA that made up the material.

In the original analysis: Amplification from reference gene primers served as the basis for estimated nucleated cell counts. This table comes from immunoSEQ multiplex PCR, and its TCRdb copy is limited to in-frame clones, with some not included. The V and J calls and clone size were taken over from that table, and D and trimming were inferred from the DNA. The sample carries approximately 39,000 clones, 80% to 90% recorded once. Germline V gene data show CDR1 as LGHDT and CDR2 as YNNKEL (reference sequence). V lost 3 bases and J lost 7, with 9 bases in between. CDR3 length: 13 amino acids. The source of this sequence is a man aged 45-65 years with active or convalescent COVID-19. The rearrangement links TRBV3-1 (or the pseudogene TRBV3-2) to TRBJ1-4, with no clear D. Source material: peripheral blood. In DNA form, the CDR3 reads TGTGCCAGCAGCCAGTCGGGTGTTGAAAAACTGTTTTTT. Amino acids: CASSQSGVEKLFF.